These 16 T cell receptor beta chains were sequenced from one sample in a study of blood T cell repertoires in COVID-19. Repertoires were generated with immunoSEQ multiplex PCR, while TCRdb's copy carries only in-frame clones and drops some. In the table there are 65,000 to 80,000 clones, 91% of which are singletons. The sample was peripheral blood. These receptors were obtained from a human donor in a cohort sampled during active COVID-19.

This chain connects TRBV20-1 to TRBJ1-2, with TRBD1 matching 7 bases. The V gene end was trimmed by 3 bases and the J gene end by 7 bases; junction bases not matched to a gene: 8. CDR1 is DFQATT and CDR2 is SNEGSKA in the germline V gene (reference sequence). CDR3 size: 13 residues. The CDR3 DNA follows: TGCAGTGCTAGTTGGGGGACAGTTGCTGGCTACACCTTC. It codes for CSASWGTVAGYTF.

V usage is TRBV19 and J usage is TRBJ2-5; 13 nucleotides align to TRBD2. This CDR3 is 15 amino acids long. Trimming took 5 bases from V and 5 from J; bases not matched to a gene: 5. CDR1 and CDR2 from the germline V gene are LNHDA and SQIVND (reference sequence). The CDR3 DNA reads TGTGCCAGTAGTTTGGGACTAGCGGGGCTGGAGACCCAGTACTTC. Translating gives CASSLGLAGLETQYF.

The chain uses TRBV27 and TRBJ1-1; D is uncertain. Looked up from germline, CDR1 is MNHEY and CDR2 is SMNVEV (reference sequence). V was shortened by 2 bases and J by 9 bases, with 13 bases between the two germline ends. This CDR3 region has 13 residues. The CDR3 nucleotides are TGTGCCAGCAGTTTACGGGAGGGTGATAAAGCTTTCTTT. Translation gives CASSLREGDKAFF.

The chain is built from TRBV6-6 and TRBJ2-7; TRBD1 matches 7 bases. Germline V lookup: CDR1 MNHNY, CDR2 SVGAGI (reference sequence). This CDR3 has 16 residues. V dropped 0 bases and J dropped 1; count of bases not matched to a gene: 6. CDR3 nucleotide sequence: TGTGCCAGCAGTTACTCATCGGGACAGCAGTCCTACGAGCAGTACTTC. Translation gives CASSYSSGQQSYEQYF.

This chain uses TRBV14 with TRBJ1-4; no reliable D call. Germline CDR1 is SGHDN and CDR2 is FVKESK. The V end lost 1 base, the J end lost 5 bases, and 14 bases lay between the germline ends. The CDR3 spans 16 residues. The CDR3 is CASSQGERLRNEKLFF. CDR3 bases: TGTGCCAGCAGCCAAGGAGAACGTCTTCGGAATGAAAAACTGTTTTTT.

The genes are TRBV9 and TRBJ2-5; the match to TRBD1 covers 7 bases. V trimming: 0 bases; J trimming: 5 bases; junction bases outside the gene matches: 4. Germline values: CDR1 SGDLS, CDR2 YYNGEE. CDR3 length: 14 amino acids. DNA for the CDR3: TGTGCCAGCAGCGTAGTAGGGGGCGGGGAGACCCAGTACTTC. It is translated as CASSVVGGGETQYF.

The chain recombines TRBV7-2 with TRBJ1-1; tentatively, D is TRBD1 (6 bases). This CDR3 region has 15 residues. The V gene's germline CDR1 is SGHTA and CDR2 FQGNSA. The germline V and J ends were trimmed by 0 bases and 0 bases, with 8 bases remaining between them. The CDR3 coding sequence is TGTGCCAGCAGCTTAGCAGGACAGTTGAACACTGAAGCTTTCTTT. Protein product: CASSLAGQLNTEAFF.

This clone was counted between two and nine times. The chain is built from TRBV27 and TRBJ1-5, with D perhaps TRBD1 (5 bases). There are 16 residues in the CDR3. Germline V gene lookup returns CDR1 MNHEY and CDR2 SMNVEV (reference sequence). V lost 3 bases, J lost 3 bases, and 15 bases lay in between. The CDR3: CASSFTSDSINQPQHF. DNA for the CDR3: TGTGCCAGCAGTTTTACTTCCGACAGTATCAATCAGCCCCAGCATTTT.

V and J are TRBV7-8 and TRBJ2-7; possibly TRBD1 for D (5 bases). Germline V gene sequence: CDR1 SGHVS, CDR2 FQNEAQ. The CDR3 extends over 13 amino acids. V was cut by 6 bases and J by 0 bases, with 9 bases left in between. The CDR3 coding sequence is TGTGCCAGCAGGACAGAGAGCTCCTACGAGCAGTACTTC. This sequence encodes CASRTESSYEQYF.

This chain connects TRBV7-3 to TRBJ2-3, with D uncertain. Trimming took off 0 bases at V and 1 base at J, with 11 bases between the two ends. The germline V gene encodes CDR1 SGHTA and CDR2 FQGTGA. The CDR3 contains 16 residues. CDR3 sequence (DNA): TGTGCCAGCAGCTTAACAGCGTCACTGGGCACAGATACGCAGTATTTT. Translated, it gives CASSLTASLGTDTQYF.

The gene calls are TRBV4-1 and TRBJ1-6, with D perhaps matching TRBD1 (5 bases). V lost 8 bases and J lost 7, with 21 bases in between. There are 16 residues in the CDR3. Germline-derived CDR1 and CDR2 are MGHRA and YSYEKL. In DNA form, the CDR3 reads TGCGCCAGCGCGAACAAAGGAGGGGCGTTGAATTCACCCCTCCACTTT. Encoded protein: CASANKGGALNSPLHF.

The chain combines TRBV7-2 with TRBJ1-6; TRBD1 is a possible D gene (6 bases). The CDR3 is 16 residues long. Germline values: CDR1 SGHTA, CDR2 FQGNSA. Trimming shortened V by 5 bases and J by 4 bases, and 15 bases separated the two germline ends. CDR3 in amino acids: CASSTRRGVYNSPLHF. The CDR3 DNA reads TGTGCCAGCAGCACTCGCAGGGGCGTTTATAATTCACCCCTCCACTTT.

The rearrangement joins TRBV7-2 to TRBJ1-2; 9 positions agree with TRBD1. The CDR3 runs to 16 residues. Trimming at V came to 2 bases and at J to 3 bases, leaving 7 bases not matched to a gene. Germline CDR1 reads SGHTA; CDR2 reads FQGNSA. CDR3 in amino acids: CASSLTLRTGDYGYTF. CDR3 coding DNA: TGTGCCAGCAGCTTAACACTTCGGACAGGGGACTATGGCTACACCTTC.

This chain connects TRBV2 to TRBJ1-6, with 7 bases that match TRBD1. Germline V gene sequence: CDR1 SNHLY, CDR2 FYNNEI. The CDR3 length is 15 residues. Trimming at V came to 2 bases and at J to 7 bases, leaving 5 bases not matched to a gene. The CDR3: CASSEYTGENSPLHF. The CDR3 bases are TGTGCCAGCAGTGAATATACAGGGGAAAATTCACCCCTCCACTTT.

The V gene is TRBV6-5, the J gene TRBJ2-7; TRBD1 matches at 10 bases. J gave up 4 bases and V 6 bases, and 9 bases lay outside the gene matches. CDR1 is MNHEY, CDR2 SVGAGI, per germline. The CDR3 runs 15 residues. CDR3 DNA sequence: TGTGCCAGCAGCACCCGGACAGGGGGACATTACGAGCAGTACTTC. The encoded protein is CASSTRTGGHYEQYF.

This clone was seen a single time. V gene TRBV7-2 combines with J gene TRBJ2-1; D is possibly TRBD2 (6 bases). CDR1 and CDR2 (germline): SGHTA, FQGNSA. V was shortened by 5 bases and J by 4 bases, with 15 bases between the two germline ends. This CDR3 has 15 residues. As DNA, the CDR3 is TGTGCCAGCAGCCATCGGGAGTTTCTTTACAATGAGCAGTTCTTC. It codes for CASSHREFLYNEQFF. The full variable domain, with the rest looked up from reference TRBV7-2 and TRBJ2-1, is GAGVSQSPSNKVTEKGKDVELRCDPISGHTALYWYRQSLGQGLEFLIYFQGNSAPDKSGLPSDRFSAERTGGSVSTLTIQRTQQEDSAVYLCASSHREFLYNEQFFGPGTRLTVL.